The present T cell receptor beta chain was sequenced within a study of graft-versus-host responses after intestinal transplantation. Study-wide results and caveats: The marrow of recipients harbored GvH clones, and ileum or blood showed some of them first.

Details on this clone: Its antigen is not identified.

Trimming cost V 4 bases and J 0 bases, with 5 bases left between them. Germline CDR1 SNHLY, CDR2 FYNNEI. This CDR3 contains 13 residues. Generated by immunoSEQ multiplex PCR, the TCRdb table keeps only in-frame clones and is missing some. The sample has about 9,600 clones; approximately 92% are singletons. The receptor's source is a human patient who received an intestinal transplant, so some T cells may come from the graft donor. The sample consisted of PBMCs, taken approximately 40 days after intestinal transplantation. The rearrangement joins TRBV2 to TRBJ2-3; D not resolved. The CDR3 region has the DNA TGTGCCAGCAGTGGAGGAAGCACAGATACGCAGTATTTT. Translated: CASSGGSTDTQYF. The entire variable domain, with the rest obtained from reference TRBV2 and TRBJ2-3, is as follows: EPEVTQTPSHQVTQMGQEVILRCVPISNHLYFYWYRQILGQKVEFLVSFYNNEISEKSEIFDDQFSVERPDGSNFTLKIRSTKLEDSAMYFCASSGGSTDTQYFGPGTRLTVL.